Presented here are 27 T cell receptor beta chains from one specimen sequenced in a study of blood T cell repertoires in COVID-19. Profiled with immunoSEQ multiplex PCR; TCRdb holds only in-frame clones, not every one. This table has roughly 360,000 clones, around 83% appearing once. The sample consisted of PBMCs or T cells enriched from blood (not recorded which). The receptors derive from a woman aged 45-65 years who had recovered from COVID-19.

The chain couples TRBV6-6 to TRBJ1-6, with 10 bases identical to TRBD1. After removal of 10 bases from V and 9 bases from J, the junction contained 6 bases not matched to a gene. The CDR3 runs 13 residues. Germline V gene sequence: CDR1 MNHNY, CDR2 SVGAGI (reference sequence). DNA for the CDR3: TGTGCCACCTCCGACAGGGGGCTTTCACCCCTCCACTTT. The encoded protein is CATSDRGLSPLHF.

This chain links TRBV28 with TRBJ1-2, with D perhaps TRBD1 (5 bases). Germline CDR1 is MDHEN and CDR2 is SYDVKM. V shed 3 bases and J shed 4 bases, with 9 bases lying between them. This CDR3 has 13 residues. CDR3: CASSLEGAYGYTF. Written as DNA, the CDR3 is TGTGCCAGCAGTTTGGAAGGGGCCTATGGCTACACCTTC.

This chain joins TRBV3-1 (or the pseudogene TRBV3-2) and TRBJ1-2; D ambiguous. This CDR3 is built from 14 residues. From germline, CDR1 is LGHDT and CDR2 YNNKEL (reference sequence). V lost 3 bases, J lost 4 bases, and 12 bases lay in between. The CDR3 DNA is TGTGCCAGCAGCCAGGGAAGGACTGTCTATGGCTACACCTTC. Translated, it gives CASSQGRTVYGYTF.

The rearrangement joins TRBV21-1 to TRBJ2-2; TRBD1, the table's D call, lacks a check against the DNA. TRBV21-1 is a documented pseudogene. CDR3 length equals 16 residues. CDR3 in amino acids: CASRMIGTANTGELFF. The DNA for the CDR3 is TGTGCCAGCAGGATGATTGGGACAGCGAACACCGGGGAGCTGTTTTTT.

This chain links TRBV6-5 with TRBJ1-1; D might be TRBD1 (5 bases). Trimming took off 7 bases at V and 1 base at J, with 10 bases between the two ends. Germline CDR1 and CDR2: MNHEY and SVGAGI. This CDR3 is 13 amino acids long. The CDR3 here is CASIRVRNTEAFF. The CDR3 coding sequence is TGTGCCAGCATCAGGGTCAGGAACACTGAAGCTTTCTTT.

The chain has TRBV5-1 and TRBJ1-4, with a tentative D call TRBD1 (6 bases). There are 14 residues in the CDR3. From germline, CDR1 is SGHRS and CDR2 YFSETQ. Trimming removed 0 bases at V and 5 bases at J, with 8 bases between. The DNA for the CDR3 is TGCGCCAGCAGCTTGGCTCAGGGGAATGAAAAACTGTTTTTT. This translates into CASSLAQGNEKLFF. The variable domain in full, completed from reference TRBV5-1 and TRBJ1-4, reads KAGVTQTPRYLIKTRGQQVTLSCSPISGHRSVSWYQQTPGQGLQFLFEYFSETQRNKGNFPGRFSGRQFSNSRSEMNVSTLELGDSALYLCASSLAQGNEKLFFGSGTQLSVL.

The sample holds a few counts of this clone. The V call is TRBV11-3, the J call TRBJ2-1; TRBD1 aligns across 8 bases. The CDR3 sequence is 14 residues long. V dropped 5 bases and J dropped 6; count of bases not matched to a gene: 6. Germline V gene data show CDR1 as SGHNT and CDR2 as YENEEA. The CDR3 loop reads CASSLQTGGNEQFF. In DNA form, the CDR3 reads TGTGCCAGCAGCCTACAAACAGGGGGCAATGAGCAGTTCTTC.

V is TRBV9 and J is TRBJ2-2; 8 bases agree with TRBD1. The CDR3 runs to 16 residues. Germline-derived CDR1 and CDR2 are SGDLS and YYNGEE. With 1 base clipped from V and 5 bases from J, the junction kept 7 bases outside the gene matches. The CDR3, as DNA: TGTGCCAGCAGCGTACAGGGGGCGAGAGGAACCGGGGAGCTGTTTTTT. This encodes CASSVQGARGTGELFF.

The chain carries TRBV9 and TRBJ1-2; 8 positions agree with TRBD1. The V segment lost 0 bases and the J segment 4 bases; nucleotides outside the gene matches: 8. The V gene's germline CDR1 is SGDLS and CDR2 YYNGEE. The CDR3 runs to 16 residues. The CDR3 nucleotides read TGTGCCAGCAGCGTAGAGGTGGACAGGGCTGCCTATGGCTACACCTTC. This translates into CASSVEVDRAAYGYTF.

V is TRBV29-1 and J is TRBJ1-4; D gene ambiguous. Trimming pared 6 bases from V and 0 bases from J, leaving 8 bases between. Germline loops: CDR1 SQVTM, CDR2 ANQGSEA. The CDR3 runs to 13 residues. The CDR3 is CSVTSATNEKLFF. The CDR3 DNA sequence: TGCAGCGTGACTTCTGCAACTAATGAAAAACTGTTTTTT.

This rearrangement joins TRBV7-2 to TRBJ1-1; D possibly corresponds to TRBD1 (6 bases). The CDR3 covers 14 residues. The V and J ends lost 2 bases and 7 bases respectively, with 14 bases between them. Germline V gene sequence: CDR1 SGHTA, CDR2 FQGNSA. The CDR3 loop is CASSLSLQGVEAFF. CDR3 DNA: TGTGCCAGCAGCTTATCCCTACAGGGCGTTGAAGCTTTCTTT.

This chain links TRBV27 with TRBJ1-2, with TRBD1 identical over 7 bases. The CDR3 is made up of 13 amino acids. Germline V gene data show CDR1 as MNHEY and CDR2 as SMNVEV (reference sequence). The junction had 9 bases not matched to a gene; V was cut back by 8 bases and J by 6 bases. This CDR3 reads CASGIGTDNGYTF. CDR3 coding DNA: TGTGCCAGCGGCATCGGGACAGATAATGGCTACACCTTC.

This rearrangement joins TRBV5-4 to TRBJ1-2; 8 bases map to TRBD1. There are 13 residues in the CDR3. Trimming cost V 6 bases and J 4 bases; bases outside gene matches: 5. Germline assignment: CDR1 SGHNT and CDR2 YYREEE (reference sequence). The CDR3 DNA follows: TGTGCCAGCACACTTCAGGGGGCCTATGGCTACACCTTC. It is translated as CASTLQGAYGYTF.

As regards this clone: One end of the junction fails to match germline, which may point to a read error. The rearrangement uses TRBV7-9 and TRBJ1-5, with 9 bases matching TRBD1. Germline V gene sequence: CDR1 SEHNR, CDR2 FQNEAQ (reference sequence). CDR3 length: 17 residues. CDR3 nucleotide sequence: TGTGCCAGCAGCTTGGGGACAGGGACTCCACATAATCAACCCCAGCATTTT. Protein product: CASSLGTGTPHNQPQHF.

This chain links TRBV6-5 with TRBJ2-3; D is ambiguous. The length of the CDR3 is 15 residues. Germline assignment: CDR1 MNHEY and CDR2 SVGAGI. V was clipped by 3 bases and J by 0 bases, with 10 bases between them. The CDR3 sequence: CASSYAETSTDTQYF. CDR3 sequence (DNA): TGTGCCAGCAGTTATGCGGAAACTAGCACAGATACGCAGTATTTT.

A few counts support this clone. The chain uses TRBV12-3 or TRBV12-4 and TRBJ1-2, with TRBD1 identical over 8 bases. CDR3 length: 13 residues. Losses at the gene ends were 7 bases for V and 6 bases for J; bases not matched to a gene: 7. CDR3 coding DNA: TGTGCCAGCACCTTGACAGGGGATAATGGCTACACCTTC. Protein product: CASTLTGDNGYTF.

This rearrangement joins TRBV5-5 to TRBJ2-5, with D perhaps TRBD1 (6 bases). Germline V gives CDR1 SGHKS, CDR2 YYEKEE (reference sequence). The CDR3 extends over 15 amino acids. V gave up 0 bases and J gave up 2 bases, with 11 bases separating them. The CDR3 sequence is CASSLAGAPQETQYF. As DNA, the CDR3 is TGTGCCAGCAGCTTGGCAGGGGCACCTCAAGAGACCCAGTACTTC. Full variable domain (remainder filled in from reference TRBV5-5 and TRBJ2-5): DAGVTQSPTHLIKTRGQQVTLRCSPISGHKSVSWYQQVLGQGPQFIFQYYEKEERGRGNFPDRFSARQFPNYSSELNVNALLLGDSALYLCASSLAGAPQETQYFGPGTRLLVL.

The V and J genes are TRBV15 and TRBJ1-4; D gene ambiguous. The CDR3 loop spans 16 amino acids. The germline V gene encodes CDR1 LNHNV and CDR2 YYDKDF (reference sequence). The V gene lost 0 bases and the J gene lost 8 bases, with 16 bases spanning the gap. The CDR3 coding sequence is TGTGCCACCAGCAGAGAATTACAGTCCGTAAGCGAAAAACTGTTTTTT. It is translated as CATSRELQSVSEKLFF.

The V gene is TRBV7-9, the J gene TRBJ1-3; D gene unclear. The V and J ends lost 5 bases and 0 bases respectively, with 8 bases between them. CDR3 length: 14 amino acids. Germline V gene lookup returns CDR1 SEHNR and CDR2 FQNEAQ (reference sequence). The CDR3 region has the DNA TGTGCCAGCAGCCCGGAGGGCTCTGGAAACACCATATATTTT. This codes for CASSPEGSGNTIYF.

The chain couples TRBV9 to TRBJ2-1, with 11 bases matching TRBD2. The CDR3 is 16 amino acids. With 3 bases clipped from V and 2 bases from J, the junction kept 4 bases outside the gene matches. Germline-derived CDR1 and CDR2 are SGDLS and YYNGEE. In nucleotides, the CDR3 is TGTGCCAGCAGCGGCCAACTAGCGGGGGCCTACAATGAGCAGTTCTTC. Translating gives CASSGQLAGAYNEQFF. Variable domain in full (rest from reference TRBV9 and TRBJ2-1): DSGVTQTPKHLITATGQRVTLRCSPRSGDLSVYWYQQSLDQGLQFLIQYYNGEERAKGNILERFSAQQFPDLHSELNLSSLELGDSALYFCASSGQLAGAYNEQFFGPGTRLTVL.

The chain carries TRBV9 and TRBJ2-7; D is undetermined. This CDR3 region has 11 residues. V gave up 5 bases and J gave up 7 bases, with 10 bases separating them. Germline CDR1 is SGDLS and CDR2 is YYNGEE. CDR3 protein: CASSSTGEQYF. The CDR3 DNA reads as TGTGCCAGCAGTTCGACCGGGGAGCAGTACTTC.

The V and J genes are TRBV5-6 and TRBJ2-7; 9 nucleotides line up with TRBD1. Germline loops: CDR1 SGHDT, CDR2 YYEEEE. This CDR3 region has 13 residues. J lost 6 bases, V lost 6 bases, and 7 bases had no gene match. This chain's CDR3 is CASKGTGFPEQYF. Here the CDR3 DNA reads TGTGCCAGCAAAGGGACAGGGTTTCCCGAGCAGTACTTC.

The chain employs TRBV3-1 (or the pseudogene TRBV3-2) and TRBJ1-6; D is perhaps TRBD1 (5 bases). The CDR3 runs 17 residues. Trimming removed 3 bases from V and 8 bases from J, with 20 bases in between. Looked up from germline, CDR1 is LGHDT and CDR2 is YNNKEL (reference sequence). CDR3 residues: CASSQGPSPGAYSPLHF. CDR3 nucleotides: TGTGCCAGCAGCCAGGGGCCCTCTCCAGGCGCCTATTCACCCCTCCACTTT.

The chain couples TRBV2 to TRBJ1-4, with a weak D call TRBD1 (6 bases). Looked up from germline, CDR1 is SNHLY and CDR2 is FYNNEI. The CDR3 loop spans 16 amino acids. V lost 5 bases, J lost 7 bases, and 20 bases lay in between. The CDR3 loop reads CASSPSRGARLEKLFF. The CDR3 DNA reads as TGTGCCAGCAGTCCATCCCGGGGGGCGCGTCTTGAAAAACTGTTTTTT.

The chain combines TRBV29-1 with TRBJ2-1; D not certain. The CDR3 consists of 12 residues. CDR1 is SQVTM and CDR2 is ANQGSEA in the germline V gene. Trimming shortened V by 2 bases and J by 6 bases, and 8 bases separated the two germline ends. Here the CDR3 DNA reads TGCAGCGTTGAAAGTCAGATCAATGAGCAGTTCTTC. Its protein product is CSVESQINEQFF.

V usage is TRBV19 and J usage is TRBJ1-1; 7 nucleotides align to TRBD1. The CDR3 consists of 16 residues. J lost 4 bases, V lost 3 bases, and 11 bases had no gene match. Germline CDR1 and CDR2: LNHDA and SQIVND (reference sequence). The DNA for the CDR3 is TGTGCCAGTAGTATGTGGGACAGCTCACTGGGCACTGAAGCTTTCTTT. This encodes CASSMWDSSLGTEAFF. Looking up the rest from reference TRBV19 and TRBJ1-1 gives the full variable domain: DGGITQSPKYLFRKEGQNVTLSCEQNLNHDAMYWYRQDPGQGLRLIYYSQIVNDFQKGDIAEGYSVSREKKESFPLTVTSAQKNPTAFYLCASSMWDSSLGTEAFFGQGTRLTVV.

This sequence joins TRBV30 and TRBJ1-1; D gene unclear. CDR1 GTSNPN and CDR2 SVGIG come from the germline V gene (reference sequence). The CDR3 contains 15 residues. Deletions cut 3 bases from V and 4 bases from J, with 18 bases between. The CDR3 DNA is TGTGCCTGGAGGGAGAGGGCCTCAGTTGTCACTGAAGCTTTCTTT. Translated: CAWRERASVVTEAFF.